This is a list of T cell receptor beta chains from one sample in a study of T cell changes during pregnancy in multiple sclerosis. Assay: immunoSEQ multiplex PCR; the TCRdb copy retains only in-frame clones and omits some. The sample carries about 34,000 clones, 90% recorded once. The sample was CD8+ T cells from peripheral blood mononuclear cells, taken after pregnancy. The receptors were sampled from a female donor with multiple sclerosis, enrolled in a pregnancy study. The CDR3 runs from the conserved cysteine through the conserved F or W. D genes are given only for firm matches. Clone size, where shown, is once, few, many, or a class for clones that have expanded.

d_gene,v_gene,len,abundance,j_gene,CDR3aa,CDR3nt
NA,TRBV7-3,15,NA,TRBJ2-1,CASSSPNSSYNEQFF,TGTGCCAGCAGCTCCCCGAACAGCTCCTACAATGAGCAGTTCTTC
TRBD2,TRBV2,15,NA,TRBJ2-2,CASRKAGGQTGELFF,TGTGCCAGCAGGAAAGCGGGGGGGCAGACCGGGGAGCTGTTTTTT
TRBD1,TRBV2,14,NA,TRBJ2-5,CASSPWTGAETQYF,TGTGCCAGCAGCCCCTGGACAGGGGCAGAGACCCAGTACTTC
TRBD1,TRBV6-1,13,many,TRBJ2-2,CATGDSYTGELFF,TGTGCCACTGGGGACAGTTACACCGGGGAGCTGTTTTTT
NA,TRBV9,13,NA,TRBJ1-1,CASSPSGYTEAFF,TGTGCCAGCAGCCCATCAGGGTACACTGAAGCTTTCTTT
NA,TRBV7-3,14,NA,TRBJ1-1,CASSLIGRDTEAFF,TGTGCCAGCAGCTTAATCGGCAGGGACACTGAAGCTTTCTTT
NA,TRBV4-3,16,once,TRBJ2-7,CASSQDFGGFRYEQYF,TGCGCCAGCAGCCAAGATTTCGGAGGTTTTAGGTACGAGCAGTACTTC
NA,TRBV5-1,15,NA,TRBJ2-7,CASSLVGRIPYEQYF,TGCGCCAGCAGCTTGGTGGGGAGGATTCCCTACGAGCAGTACTTC
NA,TRBV4-1,16,once,TRBJ1-3,CASSQVGEEFGNTIYF,TGCGCCAGCAGCCAAGTGGGGGAGGAATTCGGAAACACCATATATTTT
TRBD1,TRBV9,14,NA,TRBJ1-3,CASSVDRAGNTIYF,TGTGCCAGCAGCGTCGACAGGGCTGGAAACACCATATATTTT
NA,TRBV27,12,NA,TRBJ2-1,CASSFSPNEQFF,TGTGCCAGCAGTTTTTCCCCGAATGAGCAGTTCTTC
TRBD2,TRBV19,16,NA,TRBJ2-1,CASSISAGGSYNEQFF,TGTGCCAGTAGTATTTCGGCGGGGGGGTCCTACAATGAGCAGTTCTTC
NA,TRBV2,14,once,TRBJ2-3,CASIGDSSTDTQYF,TGTGCCAGCATCGGCGACTCAAGCACAGATACGCAGTATTTT
NA,TRBV27,15,NA,TRBJ2-7,CASSLRQDSSYEQYF,TGTGCCAGCAGTTTAAGACAGGATAGCTCCTACGAGCAGTACTTC
NA,TRBV7-2,13,NA,TRBJ2-7,CASSVLFSYEQYF,TGTGCCAGCAGCGTCTTATTCTCCTACGAGCAGTACTTC
NA,TRBV15,17,NA,TRBJ1-6,CATSSYRMDSYGSPLHF,TGTGCCACCAGCAGCTACCGAATGGACAGCTACGGCTCACCCCTCCACTTT
NA,TRBV27,13,NA,TRBJ1-1,CASSLSVNTEAFF,TGTGCCAGCAGTTTGTCCGTGAACACTGAAGCTTTCTTT
NA,TRBV19,16,NA,TRBJ2-7,CASSIGGAWSSYEQYF,TGTGCCAGTAGTATCGGTGGGGCCTGGAGCTCCTACGAGCAGTACTTC
TRBD1,TRBV4-1,11,NA,TRBJ1-1,CASSGDRGAFF,TGCGCCAGCAGCGGGGACAGGGGAGCTTTCTTT
NA,TRBV19,13,NA,TRBJ2-7,CASSITASYEQYF,TGTGCCAGTAGTATTACAGCCTCCTACGAGCAGTACTTC
NA,TRBV2,15,NA,TRBJ2-1,CASSEVGGGLSEQFF,TGTGCCAGCAGTGAAGTCGGGGGAGGCCTTTCTGAGCAGTTCTTC
TRBD1,TRBV7-3,13,NA,TRBJ1-2,CASSPGQGNGYTF,TGTGCCTCTTCTCCGGGACAGGGGAATGGCTACACCTTC
TRBD1,TRBV29-1,13,NA,TRBJ1-2,CSGGTGEGNGYTF,TGCAGCGGAGGGACAGGGGAAGGGAATGGCTACACCTTC
TRBD1,TRBV9,15,NA,TRBJ1-2,CASSGPTGGNYGYTF,TGTGCCAGCAGCGGCCCGACAGGGGGAAACTATGGCTACACCTTC
NA,TRBV7-3,16,NA,TRBJ2-1,CASSLRTDLSYNEQFF,TGTGCCAGCAGCTTACGGACAGACCTCTCCTACAATGAGCAGTTCTTC
TRBD2,TRBV7-3,17,NA,TRBJ2-1,CASSLSLQRGGRVEQFF,TGTGCCAGCAGCTTATCTCTCCAGCGGGGGGGTCGAGTCGAGCAGTTCTTC